This T cell receptor beta chain is drawn from a study of CD8 T cells in ankylosing spondylitis. For TCR beta, libraries came from quantitative 5'-RACE with molecular barcodes. MiXCR, applied by TCRdb to the 5' RACE reads, yields one record per CDR3 protein. The table shows 400,000 to 450,000 distinct CDR3 sequences, with more than 15% occurring only once. CDR1 is SQVTM and CDR2 is ANQGSEA in the germline V gene. Trimming shortened V by 5 bases and J by 0 bases, and 11 bases separated the two germline ends. This CDR3 is built from 14 residues. Overall study findings and caveats: It was reported that disease-linked clones were significantly enriched in matched ankylosing spondylitis synovial fluid. A TCR beta motif made of about eight highly homologous variants seemed typical of ankylosing spondylitis blood.

In the case of this clonotype: Its antigen is currently unknown.

The specimen sequenced was blood, either unsorted or a sorted T cell fraction (not recorded which). This receptor was identified in a male donor with ankylosing spondylitis. The J gene is TRBJ2-1, the V gene TRBV29-1; D uncertain. The CDR3 DNA reads TGCAGCGTTCAGATCAGGAGCTCCTACAATGAGCAGTTCTTC. Translating gives CSVQIRSSYNEQFF.